Shown below are 7 T cell receptor beta chains from a single sample sequenced in a study of identical twins. TCRdb reprocessed the 5' RACE reads via MiXCR and lists one record per CDR3 protein. In the table there are about 1.7 million distinct CDR3 sequences, about 30% of which are singletons. The specimen sequenced was cord blood. The receptors stem from a newborn girl in good health.

This chain joins TRBV13 and TRBJ2-1; TRBD2 aligns across 7 bases. The V segment lost 1 base and the J segment 9 bases; nucleotides outside the gene matches: 27. Looked up from germline, CDR1 is PRHDT and CDR2 is FYEKMQ (reference sequence). The CDR3 totals 21 residues. The CDR3 reads CASSLEPLAVLGIRIPAEQFF. Here the CDR3 DNA reads TGTGCCAGCAGCTTAGAACCGCTAGCGGTACTAGGGATACGAATTCCTGCTGAGCAGTTCTTC.

This sequence joins TRBV5-1 and TRBJ2-2, with 8 bases fitting TRBD1. The CDR3 sequence is 14 residues long. J lost 7 bases, V lost 4 bases, and 6 bases had no gene match. Per germline, CDR1 SGHRS and CDR2 YFSETQ. The CDR3 sequence: CASSVDREDGELFF. CDR3 DNA: TGCGCCAGCAGCGTGGACAGGGAGGACGGGGAGCTGTTTTTT.

Notes on this clonotype: One end of the junction is discordant with germline, which a read error may explain. The rearrangement uses TRBV4-2 and TRBJ2-4; perhaps TRBD2 as D (6 bases). The tail of the sequence fits TRBJ2-7 better, so the J call may be wrong. Looked up from germline, CDR1 is LGHNA and CDR2 is YNFKEQ. The CDR3 extends over 14 amino acids. The CDR3 loop reads CGSSQDSGAYEQYF. In nucleotides, the CDR3 is TGTGGCAGCAGCCAAGATAGCGGAGCCTACGAGCAGTACTTC.

The V and J genes are TRBV6-5 and TRBJ2-1, with D perhaps TRBD2 (7 bases). This CDR3 is built from 14 residues. Per the germline V gene, CDR1 is MNHEY and CDR2 is SVGAGI. V dropped 2 bases and J dropped 5 bases, with 10 bases sitting between them. The CDR3, as DNA: TGTGCCAGCAGTTACAGGGGGGGACACAATGAGCAGTTCTTC. Encoded protein: CASSYRGGHNEQFF.

At least ten counts were recorded for this clonotype. V and J are TRBV6-1 and TRBJ2-7; TRBD1 is a possible D gene (6 bases). Looked up from germline, CDR1 is MNHNS and CDR2 is SASEGT. V was pared by 6 bases and J by 1 base, with 10 bases between. The CDR3 loop spans 13 amino acids. CDR3 DNA: TGTGCCAGCAGCGCACAGGGTTCCTACGAGCAGTACTTC. Protein: CASSAQGSYEQYF.

The V gene is TRBV5-1, the J gene TRBJ2-3, with 7 bases matching TRBD2. Germline CDR1 and CDR2: SGHRS and YFSETQ. The CDR3 is 15 residues long. The V gene end was trimmed by 3 bases and the J gene end by 0 bases; junction bases not matched to a gene: 4. The CDR3 DNA sequence: TGCGCCAGCAGCTCGGGACTAACGAGCACAGATACGCAGTATTTT. Its protein is CASSSGLTSTDTQYF.

V and J are TRBV20-1 and TRBJ2-1; 11 nucleotides match TRBD2. V was clipped by 6 bases and J by 9 bases; unmatched bases: 7. The CDR3 runs 13 residues. Germline V gene sequence: CDR1 DFQATT, CDR2 SNEGSKA (reference sequence). For the CDR3, the DNA is TGCAGTGCCGGACGTACTAGCGGGGGTGAGCAGTTCTTC. It codes for CSAGRTSGGEQFF.